The following is a T cell receptor (beta chain) sequence with its context. Its specificity is unknown. The PCR used 60 Vbeta and 13 Jbeta primers. Repertoires were generated with immunoSEQ multiplex PCR, while TCRdb's copy carries only in-frame clones and drops some. The table lists roughly 140,000 clones, more than 80% of them singletons, with 4% to 4.5% in the top ten. CDR1 is ENHRY and CDR2 is SYGVKD in the germline V gene. This CDR3 region has 14 residues. The germline V and J ends were trimmed by 6 bases and 5 bases, with 16 bases remaining between them. The sample comes from a study of cytomegalovirus exposure and HLA in healthy donors. Study at large: Samples from HLA-typed donors yielded around 79 million unique TCRs in an early data release.

Overall study findings and caveats: Most TCR beta V segments were productive about 90% or about 30% of the time in an earlier analysis.

Sequencing input: PBMCs. The chain is built from TRBV10-3 and TRBJ1-1; a possible D gene is TRBD1 (5 bases). The TCR sequence derives from a woman in her forties in good health and CMV-seropositive. The CDR3 sequence: CAIRGEGMGTEAFF. The CDR3 region has the DNA TGTGCCATCAGGGGGGAGGGAATGGGTACTGAAGCTTTCTTT.